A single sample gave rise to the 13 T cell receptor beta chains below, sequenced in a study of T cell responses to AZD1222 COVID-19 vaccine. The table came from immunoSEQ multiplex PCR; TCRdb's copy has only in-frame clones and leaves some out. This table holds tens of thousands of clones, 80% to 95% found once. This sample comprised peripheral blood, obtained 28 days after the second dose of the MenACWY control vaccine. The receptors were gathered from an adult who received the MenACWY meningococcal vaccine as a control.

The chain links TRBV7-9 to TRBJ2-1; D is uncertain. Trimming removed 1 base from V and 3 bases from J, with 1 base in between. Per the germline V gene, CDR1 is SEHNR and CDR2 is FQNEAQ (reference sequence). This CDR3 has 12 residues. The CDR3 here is CASSLDYNEQFF. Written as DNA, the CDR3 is TGTGCCAGCAGCTTAGACTACAATGAGCAGTTCTTC.

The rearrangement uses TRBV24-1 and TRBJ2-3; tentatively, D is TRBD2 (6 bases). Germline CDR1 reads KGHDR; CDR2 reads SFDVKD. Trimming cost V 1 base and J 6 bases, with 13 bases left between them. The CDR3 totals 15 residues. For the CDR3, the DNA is TGTGCCACCAGTGATTTCCTTTCCAGCGGGGATACGCAGTATTTT. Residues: CATSDFLSSGDTQYF.

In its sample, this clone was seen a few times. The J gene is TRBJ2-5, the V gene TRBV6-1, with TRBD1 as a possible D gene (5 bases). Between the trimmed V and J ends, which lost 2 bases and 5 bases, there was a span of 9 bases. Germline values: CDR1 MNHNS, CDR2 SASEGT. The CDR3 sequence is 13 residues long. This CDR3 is CASSETGWETQYF. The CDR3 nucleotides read TGTGCCAGCAGTGAAACAGGATGGGAGACCCAGTACTTC.

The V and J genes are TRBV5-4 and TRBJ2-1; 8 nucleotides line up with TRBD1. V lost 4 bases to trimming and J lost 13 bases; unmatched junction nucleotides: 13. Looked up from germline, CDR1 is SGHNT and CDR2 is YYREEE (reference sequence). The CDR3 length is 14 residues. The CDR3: CASSRGQGSRDQFF. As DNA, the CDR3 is TGTGCCAGCAGCCGAGGACAGGGCTCCAGGGACCAGTTCTTC.

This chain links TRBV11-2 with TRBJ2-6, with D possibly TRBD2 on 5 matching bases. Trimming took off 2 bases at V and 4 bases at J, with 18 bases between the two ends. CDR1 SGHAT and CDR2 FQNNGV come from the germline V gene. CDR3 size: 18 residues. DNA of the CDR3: TGTGCCAGCAGCTTATCGAAGCCTACGGGGTCCGGGGCCAACGTCCTGACTTTC. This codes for CASSLSKPTGSGANVLTF. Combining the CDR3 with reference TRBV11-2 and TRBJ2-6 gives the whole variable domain EAGVAQSPRYKIIEKRQSVAFWCNPISGHATLYWYQQILGQGPKLLIQFQNNGVVDDSQLPKDRFSAERLKGVDSTLKIQPAKLEDSAVYLCASSLSKPTGSGANVLTFGAGSRLTVL.

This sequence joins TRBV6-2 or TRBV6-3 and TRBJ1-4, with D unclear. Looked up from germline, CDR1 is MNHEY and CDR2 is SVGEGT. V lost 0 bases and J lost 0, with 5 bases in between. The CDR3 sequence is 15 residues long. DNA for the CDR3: TGTGCCAGCAGTTACTCCGGGGCAACTAATGAAAAACTGTTTTTT. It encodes CASSYSGATNEKLFF.

The CDR3 bases are TGTGCCAGCAGCCCCGCGGCGGGAGGGGGGGAGACCCAGTACTTC. It is translated as CASSPAAGGGETQYF. The chain links TRBV5-4 to TRBJ2-5; TRBD2 matches at 9 bases. Germline loops: CDR1 SGHNT, CDR2 YYREEE (reference sequence). Trimming took 4 bases from V and 5 from J; bases not matched to a gene: 9. The CDR3 spans 15 residues.

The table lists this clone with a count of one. As DNA, the CDR3 is TGTGCCAGCAGCATCCGGGACAGCACCGGGGAGCTGTTTTTT. It translates to CASSIRDSTGELFF. The chain recombines TRBV5-8 with TRBJ2-2; 7 nucleotides line up with TRBD1. The J segment lost 4 bases and the V segment lost 4 bases, leaving 4 bases of the junction unmatched. This CDR3 is built from 14 residues. Germline loops: CDR1 SGHTS, CDR2 YDEGEE.

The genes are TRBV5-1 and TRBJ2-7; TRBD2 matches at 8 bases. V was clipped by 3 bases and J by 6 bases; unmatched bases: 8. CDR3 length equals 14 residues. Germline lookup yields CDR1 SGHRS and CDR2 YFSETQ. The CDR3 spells CASSSGGAFVEQYF. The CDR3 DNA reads TGCGCCAGCAGCTCGGGAGGGGCCTTTGTCGAGCAGTACTTC. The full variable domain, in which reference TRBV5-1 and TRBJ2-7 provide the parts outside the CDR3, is KAGVTQTPRYLIKTRGQQVTLSCSPISGHRSVSWYQQTPGQGLQFLFEYFSETQRNKGNFPGRFSGRQFSNSRSEMNVSTLELGDSALYLCASSSGGAFVEQYFGPGTRLTVT.

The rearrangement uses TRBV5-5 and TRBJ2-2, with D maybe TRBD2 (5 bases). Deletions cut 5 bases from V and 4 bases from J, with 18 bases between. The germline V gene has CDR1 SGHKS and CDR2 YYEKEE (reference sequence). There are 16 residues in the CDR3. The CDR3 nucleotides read TGTGCCAGCAGTTCTCCCATGGACTTAACCACCGGGGAGCTGTTTTTT. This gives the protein CASSSPMDLTTGELFF.

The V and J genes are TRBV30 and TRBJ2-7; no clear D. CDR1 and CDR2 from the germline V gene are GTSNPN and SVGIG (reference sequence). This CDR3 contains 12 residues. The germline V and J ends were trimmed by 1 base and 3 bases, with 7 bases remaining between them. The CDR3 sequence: CAWSEQSYEQYF. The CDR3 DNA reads TGTGCCTGGAGTGAACAGAGCTACGAGCAGTACTTC.

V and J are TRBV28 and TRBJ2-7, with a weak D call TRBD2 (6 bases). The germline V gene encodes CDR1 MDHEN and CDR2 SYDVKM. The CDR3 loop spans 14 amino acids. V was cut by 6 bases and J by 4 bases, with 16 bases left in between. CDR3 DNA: TGTGCCAGCAGCCCCCCGGGGGTTCGGTACGAGCAGTACTTC. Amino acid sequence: CASSPPGVRYEQYF.

The CDR3 protein is CASSLRQGGDTEAFF. CDR3 DNA sequence: TGTGCCAGCAGCTTAAGACAGGGAGGAGACACTGAAGCTTTCTTT. The chain has TRBV7-9 and TRBJ1-1; 7 bases match TRBD1. The CDR3 sequence is 15 residues long. Germline loops: CDR1 SEHNR, CDR2 FQNEAQ (reference sequence). The ends lost 2 bases at V and 3 bases at J; junction bases unmatched: 6.